A selection of T cell receptor beta chains follows, all from one sample in a study of blood T cell repertoires in COVID-19. The method was immunoSEQ multiplex PCR; TCRdb's version includes in-frame clones alone and lacks a portion of them. The top ten hold about 1.8% of the sample, which has roughly 210,000 clones, roughly nine tenths seen once. The sample was peripheral blood. The receptors shown here come from a man in his 70s with acute or convalescent COVID-19. The CDR3 runs from the conserved cysteine through the conserved F or W. Each record gives: CDR3 length, D gene, V gene, J gene, clone size, CDR3 protein, CDR3 DNA. The D gene is left open where the match is weak. The size of a clone is reported for some rows only, either as once, few or many, or as a class for expanded clones.

length: 13
D: .
V: TRBV4-3
J: TRBJ2-3
size: .
CDR3: CASSPRQTDTQYF
DNA: TGCGCCAGCAGCCCCAGGCAGACAGATACGCAGTATTTT

length: 12
D: .
V: TRBV29-1
J: TRBJ1-2
size: once
CDR3: CSATAGNYGYTF
DNA: TGCAGCGCCACTGCGGGGAACTATGGCTACACCTTC

length: 13
D: TRBD2
V: TRBV2
J: TRBJ2-7
size: .
CDR3: CASVSGSEHEQYF
DNA: TGTGCCAGCGTTAGCGGGAGTGAACACGAGCAGTACTTC

length: 13
D: .
V: TRBV6-5
J: TRBJ2-7
size: .
CDR3: CASSYSNSGEQYF
DNA: TGTGCCAGCAGTTACTCTAATAGCGGCGAGCAGTACTTC

length: 14
D: .
V: TRBV18
J: TRBJ2-5
size: .
CDR3: CASSPFLPPETQYF
DNA: TGTGCCAGCTCACCATTCCTTCCCCCAGAGACCCAGTACTTC

length: 17
D: TRBD1
V: TRBV18
J: TRBJ1-6
size: .
CDR3: CASSPNIKTGGWSPLHF
DNA: TGTGCCAGCTCACCAAATATTAAGACAGGGGGCTGGTCACCCCTCCACTTT

length: 16
D: TRBD1
V: TRBV7-2
J: TRBJ1-3
size: .
CDR3: CASSLGQGVSGNTIYF
DNA: TGTGCCAGCAGCTTAGGTCAGGGGGTTTCTGGAAACACCATATATTTT

length: 15
D: TRBD2
V: TRBV30
J: TRBJ2-5
size: .
CDR3: CAWSKREWDQETQYF
DNA: TGTGCCTGGAGTAAGCGGGAGTGGGACCAAGAGACCCAGTACTTC

length: 14
D: .
V: TRBV10-3
J: TRBJ2-1
size: .
CDR3: CAISESGATNEQFF
DNA: TGTGCCATCAGTGAGTCGGGGGCGACCAATGAGCAGTTCTTC

length: 15
D: TRBD1
V: TRBV11-2
J: TRBJ2-7
size: .
CDR3: CASSTDTGVNREQYF
DNA: TGTGCCAGCAGCACCGATACAGGGGTGAATCGCGAGCAGTACTTC

length: 16
D: TRBD1
V: TRBV5-1
J: TRBJ1-1
size: .
CDR3: CASSLDGQGSRTEAFF
DNA: TGCGCCAGCAGCTTGGACGGACAGGGGTCCCGGACTGAAGCTTTCTTT

length: 15
D: .
V: TRBV19
J: TRBJ2-1
size: .
CDR3: CASKSRWKQYNEQFF
DNA: TGTGCCAGTAAATCGCGGTGGAAACAATACAATGAGCAGTTCTTC

length: 17
D: TRBD2
V: TRBV18
J: TRBJ2-3
size: .
CDR3: CASSPFSWTSSTDTQYF
DNA: TGTGCCAGCTCACCGTTTTCCTGGACTAGTAGCACAGATACGCAGTATTTT

length: 13
D: .
V: TRBV6-5
J: TRBJ1-1
size: .
CDR3: CATSLALNTEAFF
DNA: TGTGCCACGAGCCTCGCCTTGAACACTGAAGCTTTCTTT

length: 14
D: .
V: TRBV28
J: TRBJ1-3
size: .
CDR3: CASILAGAGNTIYF
DNA: TGTGCCAGCATCCTCGCGGGAGCTGGAAACACCATATATTTT

length: 14
D: .
V: TRBV5-1
J: TRBJ1-2
size: .
CDR3: CASSLVGSPYGYTF
DNA: TGCGCCAGCAGCTTGGTGGGGAGCCCCTATGGCTACACCTTC

length: 12
D: .
V: TRBV5-1
J: TRBJ1-1
size: .
CDR3: CASSLFGTEAFF
DNA: TGCGCCAGCAGCTTATTCGGCACTGAAGCTTTCTTT

length: 15
D: TRBD1
V: TRBV5-1
J: TRBJ2-7
size: once
CDR3: CASSLGTGVAYEQYF
DNA: TGCGCCAGCAGCTTAGGGACAGGCGTTGCCTACGAGCAGTACTTC

length: 11
D: .
V: TRBV29-1
J: TRBJ1-1
size: few
CDR3: CTTRTGGEAFF
DNA: TGCACCACGCGAACGGGAGGTGAAGCTTTCTTT

length: 14
D: TRBD2
V: TRBV29-1
J: TRBJ2-1
size: once
CDR3: CSGAGTSGLLEQFF
DNA: TGCAGCGGAGCCGGGACTAGCGGGTTACTTGAGCAGTTCTTC

length: 15
D: .
V: TRBV7-6
J: TRBJ2-5
size: .
CDR3: CASSSTGLRQETQYF
DNA: TGTGCCAGCAGCAGCACAGGACTACGACAAGAGACCCAGTACTTC

length: 13
D: .
V: TRBV29-1
J: TRBJ2-2
size: .
CDR3: CSVEDLNSGELFF
DNA: TGCAGCGTTGAAGATCTTAACAGCGGGGAGCTGTTTTTT

length: 14
D: TRBD1
V: TRBV19
J: TRBJ1-5
size: .
CDR3: CASSKTGTNQPQHF
DNA: TGTGCCAGTAGTAAGACAGGGACAAATCAGCCCCAGCATTTT

length: 14
D: TRBD1
V: TRBV7-9
J: TRBJ2-7
size: .
CDR3: CASSLGTVDYEQYF
DNA: TGTGCCAGCAGTCTAGGGACAGTAGACTACGAGCAGTACTTC

length: 12
D: .
V: TRBV28
J: TRBJ2-3
size: .
CDR3: CASSTPGDTQYF
DNA: TGTGCCAGCAGCACACCTGGAGATACGCAGTATTTT

length: 16
D: TRBD1
V: TRBV19
J: TRBJ1-1
size: .
CDR3: CASSIGPTGIKAEAFF
DNA: TGTGCCAGTAGTATTGGCCCGACAGGGATAAAGGCTGAAGCTTTCTTT

length: 11
D: .
V: TRBV12-3/TRBV12-4
J: TRBJ2-4
size: .
CDR3: CASSLTGRQYF
DNA: TGTGCCAGCAGTTTAACGGGAAGACAGTACTTC

length: 15
D: .
V: TRBV6-6
J: TRBJ1-1
size: .
CDR3: CASSPRSVLNTEAFF
DNA: TGTGCCAGCAGTCCGCGTAGTGTTCTGAACACTGAAGCTTTCTTT

length: 19
D: TRBD2
V: TRBV2
J: TRBJ2-2
size: .
CDR3: CASTKPGLAGLVNTGELFF
DNA: TGTGCCAGCACTAAACCGGGGCTAGCGGGATTGGTGAACACCGGGGAGCTGTTTTTT

length: 16
D: TRBD2
V: TRBV27
J: TRBJ2-3
size: .
CDR3: CASTSSGAGRTDTQYF
DNA: TGTGCCAGCACCTCCTCCGGAGCGGGGAGGACAGATACGCAGTATTTT

length: 13
D: .
V: TRBV30
J: TRBJ1-1
size: .
CDR3: CAWRRRVNTEAFF
DNA: TGTGCCTGGAGGCGTCGCGTGAACACTGAAGCTTTCTTT

length: 14
D: .
V: TRBV9
J: TRBJ2-7
size: .
CDR3: CASSAIYEPYEQYF
DNA: TGTGCCAGCAGCGCTATTTACGAACCCTACGAGCAGTACTTC

length: 18
D: TRBD1
V: TRBV5-1
J: TRBJ2-3
size: .
CDR3: CASSLNRETGGPTDTQYF
DNA: TGCGCCAGCAGCTTGAATCGAGAGACAGGGGGTCCCACAGATACGCAGTATTTT

length: 15
D: .
V: TRBV10-3
J: TRBJ1-5
size: .
CDR3: CAISEGRESNQPQHF
DNA: TGTGCCATCAGTGAGGGCAGGGAAAGCAATCAGCCCCAGCATTTT

length: 15
D: TRBD2
V: TRBV5-6
J: TRBJ2-3
size: .
CDR3: CASSEYGTSVYTQYF
DNA: TGTGCCAGCAGCGAGTACGGGACTAGCGTCTATACGCAGTATTTT

length: 16
D: TRBD1
V: TRBV13
J: TRBJ1-2
size: .
CDR3: CASSRGTGGSQYGYTF
DNA: TGTGCCAGCAGCCGCGGGACAGGGGGCAGTCAGTATGGCTACACCTTC

length: 14
D: .
V: TRBV4-1
J: TRBJ2-1
size: once
CDR3: CASSQAGGNNEQFF
DNA: TGCGCCAGCAGCCAAGCTGGGGGCAACAATGAGCAGTTCTTC

length: 15
D: TRBD1
V: TRBV18
J: TRBJ1-5
size: .
CDR3: CASSPKTGGNQPQHF
DNA: TGTGCCAGCTCACCGAAGACAGGGGGCAATCAGCCCCAGCATTTT

length: 14
D: .
V: TRBV7-2
J: TRBJ1-4
size: .
CDR3: CASSLEQADEKLFF
DNA: TGTGCCAGCAGCTTAGAACAGGCTGATGAAAAACTGTTTTTT

length: 14
D: .
V: TRBV2
J: TRBJ1-4
size: .
CDR3: CASSEQGGNEKLFF
DNA: TGTGCCAGCAGTGAACAGGGAGGCAATGAAAAACTGTTTTTT

length: 13
D: .
V: TRBV7-9
J: TRBJ1-1
size: few
CDR3: CASSFSGASEAFF
DNA: TGTGCCAGCAGCTTTTCAGGGGCCTCTGAAGCTTTCTTT

length: 15
D: .
V: TRBV28
J: TRBJ1-5
size: .
CDR3: CASRIQGRVVQPQHF
DNA: TGTGCCAGCAGGATACAGGGTAGAGTGGTACAGCCCCAGCATTTT

length: 14
D: .
V: TRBV27
J: TRBJ1-6
size: few
CDR3: CASSLLRLNHPLHF
DNA: TGTGCCAGCAGTTTACTCCGACTGAATCACCCCCTCCACTTT

length: 17
D: TRBD2
V: TRBV5-1
J: TRBJ2-7
size: .
CDR3: CASSLGTLGRESYEQYF
DNA: TGCGCCAGCAGCTTGGGGACGCTTGGGCGGGAGAGCTACGAGCAGTACTTC

length: 14
D: TRBD1
V: TRBV27
J: TRBJ1-5
size: .
CDR3: CASSAGQDYQPQHF
DNA: TGTGCCAGCAGTGCGGGACAGGATTATCAGCCCCAGCATTTT

length: 13
D: .
V: TRBV29-1
J: TRBJ1-1
size: .
CDR3: CSVRTGRGTEAFF
DNA: TGCAGCGTTCGAACAGGGCGTGGTACTGAAGCTTTCTTT

length: 16
D: TRBD1
V: TRBV6-5
J: TRBJ2-2
size: many
CDR3: CASSYSGTGGAGELFF
DNA: TGTGCCAGCAGTTACTCCGGGACAGGGGGCGCCGGGGAGCTGTTTTTT

length: 18
D: TRBD2
V: TRBV4-3
J: TRBJ2-7
size: .
CDR3: CASSQEMVTGLADYEQYF
DNA: TGCGCCAGCAGCCAAGAAATGGTTACGGGACTAGCGGATTACGAGCAGTACTTC

length: 11
D: .
V: TRBV27
J: TRBJ2-1
size: .
CDR3: CASTNYNEQFF
DNA: TGTGCCAGCACCAATTACAATGAGCAGTTCTTC

length: 15
D: TRBD1
V: TRBV28
J: TRBJ1-6
size: .
CDR3: CASNPRQGFNSPLHF
DNA: TGTGCCAGCAACCCAAGACAGGGCTTCAATTCACCCCTCCACTTT

length: 14
D: .
V: TRBV25-1
J: TRBJ2-7
size: .
CDR3: CAIEGEMPPYEQYF
DNA: TGTGCCATCGAGGGAGAGATGCCCCCCTACGAGCAGTACTTC

length: 15
D: .
V: TRBV28
J: TRBJ2-1
size: .
CDR3: CASRALRGAYNEQFF
DNA: TGTGCCAGCAGGGCATTAAGGGGCGCTTACAATGAGCAGTTCTTC

length: 14
D: .
V: TRBV6-5
J: TRBJ2-2
size: .
CDR3: CASSLTRQTGELFF
DNA: TGTGCCAGCAGCTTGACTAGACAAACCGGGGAGCTGTTTTTT